These 32 T cell receptor beta chains share one sample of origin, sequenced in a study of T cell responses to AZD1222 COVID-19 vaccine. The method was immunoSEQ multiplex PCR; TCRdb's version includes in-frame clones alone and lacks a portion of them. The sample holds about 120,000 clones, 85% to 95% seen once. The sequenced sample was peripheral blood, obtained on day 0 of AZD1222 vaccination. These receptors all stem from an adult in good health.

This clone is a singleton in its sample. V gene TRBV11-2 combines with J gene TRBJ2-6, with a possible D match to TRBD1 (6 bases). V was trimmed by 4 bases and J by 4 bases, leaving 8 bases between them. Germline V gene data show CDR1 as SGHAT and CDR2 as FQNNGV. CDR3 size: 14 residues. The CDR3 bases are TGTGCCAGCAGCTCAGGGGCCGGGGCCAACGTCCTGACTTTC. Translating it yields CASSSGAGANVLTF.

The chain links TRBV5-1 to TRBJ2-3, with 7 bases lining up with TRBD2. V lost 0 bases to trimming and J lost 2 bases; unmatched junction nucleotides: 6. CDR3 length: 16 amino acids. Germline V lookup: CDR1 SGHRS, CDR2 YFSETQ. The CDR3 is CASSLGGAGNTDTQYF. CDR3 bases: TGCGCCAGCAGCTTGGGGGGAGCGGGGAACACAGATACGCAGTATTTT.

The chain carries TRBV28 and TRBJ2-7; 9 bases line up with TRBD1. The CDR3 is 16 amino acids. J gave up 4 bases and V 4 bases, and 11 bases lay outside the gene matches. Germline lookup yields CDR1 MDHEN and CDR2 SYDVKM. The CDR3 loop is CASSSTGGHSPYEQYF. CDR3 coding DNA: TGTGCCAGCAGTTCTACAGGGGGCCATAGTCCTTACGAGCAGTACTTC.

The CDR3 DNA reads as TGTGCCAGTAGTGCCCGTGAGAGCTCCTACAATGAGCAGTTCTTC. Translated, it gives CASSARESSYNEQFF. The chain uses TRBV19 and TRBJ2-1, with D hard to call. This CDR3 is built from 15 residues. In germline, CDR1 is LNHDA, CDR2 SQIVND (reference sequence). V was clipped by 5 bases and J by 0 bases, with 11 bases between them.

This clone turned up a few times. V gene TRBV30 combines with J gene TRBJ1-1; perhaps TRBD1 as D (6 bases). The ends were cut back, 3 bases at V and 5 bases at J, with 10 bases in the middle. Germline CDR1 and CDR2: GTSNPN and SVGIG (reference sequence). The CDR3 has 12 amino acids. The CDR3, as DNA: TGTGCCTGGAGCGGAGGGGGGACTGAAGCTTTCTTT. It encodes CAWSGGGTEAFF.

The chain recombines TRBV28 with TRBJ1-5, with D perhaps matching TRBD1 (6 bases). Between the trimmed V and J ends, which lost 5 bases and 0 bases, there was a span of 23 bases. The CDR3 runs to 19 residues. CDR1 is MDHEN and CDR2 is SYDVKM in the germline V gene. The CDR3 is CASSTLRDRGGFSNQPQHF. Here the CDR3 DNA reads TGTGCCAGCAGTACCCTCCGGGACCGGGGGGGCTTTAGCAATCAGCCCCAGCATTTT.

V gene TRBV27 combines with J gene TRBJ1-1; tentatively, D is TRBD1 (6 bases). Germline loops: CDR1 MNHEY, CDR2 SMNVEV (reference sequence). The CDR3 consists of 17 residues. Trimming cost V 7 bases and J 1 base, with 22 bases left between them. The CDR3 bases are TGTGCCAGCATCCCGGCTCAAGGTGGGGGGGCGAACACTGAAGCTTTCTTT. Translated, it gives CASIPAQGGGANTEAFF.

This clone was recorded once. CDR3 protein: CASRNPGGVGVTQYF. In DNA form, the CDR3 reads TGTGCCAGCAGGAACCCCGGGGGAGTGGGGGTGACCCAGTACTTC. The rearrangement joins TRBV11-2 to TRBJ2-5; tentatively, D is TRBD2 (6 bases). Trimming stripped 6 bases from V and 7 bases from J, with 21 bases between. CDR3 length: 15 residues. Per the germline V gene, CDR1 is SGHAT and CDR2 is FQNNGV. The full variable domain, with the rest looked up from reference TRBV11-2 and TRBJ2-5, is EAGVAQSPRYKIIEKRQSVAFWCNPISGHATLYWYQQILGQGPKLLIQFQNNGVVDDSQLPKDRFSAERLKGVDSTLKIQPAKLEDSAVYLCASRNPGGVGVTQYFGPGTRLLVL.

The chain carries TRBV13 and TRBJ1-3; TRBD1 is a possible D gene (6 bases). Germline CDR1 reads PRHDT; CDR2 reads FYEKMQ (reference sequence). The germline V and J ends were trimmed by 5 bases and 0 bases, with 11 bases remaining between them. There are 15 residues in the CDR3. CDR3 region: CASSQTGVSGNTIYF. As DNA, the CDR3 is TGTGCCAGCAGCCAGACAGGCGTCTCTGGAAACACCATATATTTT.

The chain recombines TRBV5-5 with TRBJ2-6; either TRBD1 or TRBD2 may supply D (6 bases each). The CDR3 has 19 amino acids. In germline, CDR1 is SGHKS, CDR2 YYEKEE (reference sequence). V gave up 1 base and J gave up 0 bases, with 17 bases separating them. In DNA form, the CDR3 reads TGTGCCAGCAGCTTGACATTGGGGGGCTCTTACTCTGGGGCCAACGTCCTGACTTTC. This translates into CASSLTLGGSYSGANVLTF.

The rearrangement links TRBV27 to TRBJ1-6; D perhaps matches TRBD1 (5 bases). Germline CDR1 MNHEY, CDR2 SMNVEV (reference sequence). Trimming shortened V by 0 bases and J by 8 bases, and 8 bases separated the two germline ends. The CDR3 loop spans 14 amino acids. CDR3 sequence: CASSLSGADSPLHF. CDR3 in DNA: TGTGCCAGCAGTTTATCAGGGGCCGATTCACCCCTCCACTTT.

This rearrangement joins TRBV2 to TRBJ1-1, with unresolved D. There are 15 residues in the CDR3. Germline CDR1 and CDR2: SNHLY and FYNNEI. Trimming left V 4 bases short and J 5 bases short, with 17 bases between. The CDR3 reads CASSGRGMVGTEAFF. CDR3 bases: TGTGCCAGCAGTGGGCGAGGGATGGTCGGGACTGAAGCTTTCTTT.

The V and J genes are TRBV4-2 and TRBJ2-2; D could derive from TRBD1 or TRBD2 (6 bases each). The V gene lost 5 bases and the J gene lost 1 base, with 14 bases spanning the gap. The CDR3 contains 16 residues. Germline values: CDR1 LGHNA, CDR2 YNFKEQ. This chain's CDR3 is CASSSRGGGNTGELFF. In DNA form, the CDR3 reads TGTGCCAGCAGCTCCCGAGGAGGGGGGAACACCGGGGAGCTGTTTTTT.

The J gene is TRBJ2-7, the V gene TRBV7-4; D may match TRBD1 or TRBD2 (6 bases each). The CDR3 covers 14 residues. The germline V and J ends were trimmed by 3 bases and 2 bases, with 11 bases remaining between them. Per the germline V gene, CDR1 is SGHVT and CDR2 is SQSDAQ. CDR3 protein: CASSFKGGTYEQYF. The DNA of the CDR3 is TGTGCCAGCAGCTTTAAAGGGGGGACCTACGAGCAGTACTTC.

V is TRBV4-2 and J is TRBJ1-5; the D is unclear. Germline V gene sequence: CDR1 LGHNA, CDR2 YNFKEQ. With 0 bases removed from V and 6 bases from J, the gap between germline ends came to 12 bases. The CDR3 length is 15 residues. The CDR3 here is CASSQDHLVGQPQHF. The DNA for the CDR3 is TGTGCCAGCAGCCAAGATCATTTGGTTGGTCAGCCCCAGCATTTT.

Turning to this clone: One end of the junction fails to match germline, which may point to a read error. The chain carries TRBV6-2 or TRBV6-3 and TRBJ1-2; 7 bases agree with TRBD1. Germline CDR1 reads MNHEY; CDR2 reads SVGEGT. CDR3 size: 12 residues. The CDR3 region is CASSPYPGQTPF. DNA of the CDR3: TGTGCCAGCAGCCCCTATCCGGGACAGACGCCCTTC.

This sequence joins TRBV28 and TRBJ2-1; TRBD2 aligns across 13 bases. V dropped 6 bases and J dropped 7; count of bases not matched to a gene: 12. Germline CDR1 reads MDHEN; CDR2 reads SYDVKM. This CDR3 comprises 17 residues. The CDR3 region has the DNA TGTGCCAGCAGGCTAACTAGCGGGAGGGTCTATAGGAATGAGCAGTTCTTC. Translated, it gives CASRLTSGRVYRNEQFF.

This chain joins TRBV24-1 and TRBJ2-3; D gene ambiguous. The CDR3 is made up of 14 amino acids. The V and J ends lost 0 bases and 4 bases respectively, with 7 bases between them. Germline V gene data show CDR1 as KGHDR and CDR2 as SFDVKD. CDR3 in amino acids: CATSDLSSADTQYF. The CDR3 DNA is TGTGCCACCAGTGATTTGAGTAGTGCAGATACGCAGTATTTT.

This clone has only one observation. This chain uses TRBV19 with TRBJ2-7, with TRBD1 matching 9 bases. CDR1 and CDR2 from the germline V gene are LNHDA and SQIVND (reference sequence). V gave up 3 bases and J gave up 2 bases; unmatched junction bases: 5. The CDR3 has 15 amino acids. CDR3: CASSIETGGTYEQYF. DNA of the CDR3: TGTGCCAGTAGTATCGAGACAGGGGGAACCTACGAGCAGTACTTC. Variable domain in full (rest from reference TRBV19 and TRBJ2-7): DGGITQSPKYLFRKEGQNVTLSCEQNLNHDAMYWYRQDPGQGLRLIYYSQIVNDFQKGDIAEGYSVSREKKESFPLTVTSAQKNPTAFYLCASSIETGGTYEQYFGPGTRLTVT.

This chain uses TRBV21-1 with TRBJ2-3; TRBD2 was called by the table and not checked on the DNA. TRBV21-1 is shown as a pseudogene. CDR3 length equals 16 residues. The CDR3 DNA reads TGTGCCAGCAGCATCCGCCCACCGGGAGGGACGCATACGCAGTATTTT. This codes for CASSIRPPGGTHTQYF.

The rearrangement links TRBV9 to TRBJ1-2; D unclear. Germline CDR1 SGDLS, CDR2 YYNGEE. The CDR3 has 12 residues. V was cut by 2 bases and J by 0 bases, with 2 bases left in between. CDR3 loop: CASSVANYGYTF. DNA of the CDR3: TGTGCCAGCAGCGTTGCTAACTATGGCTACACCTTC.

The genes are TRBV5-1 and TRBJ1-2; D is perhaps TRBD1 (5 bases). Germline V gene lookup returns CDR1 SGHRS and CDR2 YFSETQ. The CDR3 loop spans 14 amino acids. Deletions cut 4 bases from V and 3 bases from J, with 13 bases between. For the CDR3, the DNA is TGCGCCAGCAGCCGCGCGGGGCAGGACTATGGCTACACCTTC. Its translation is CASSRAGQDYGYTF.

V and J are TRBV7-8 and TRBJ1-4, with D possibly matching TRBD1 (5 bases). CDR3 length: 16 residues. Germline CDR1 SGHVS, CDR2 FQNEAQ. V shed 6 bases and J shed 5 bases, with 19 bases lying between them. CDR3 residues: CASSAASGTWNEKLFF. For the CDR3, the DNA is TGTGCCAGCAGTGCGGCTAGCGGGACCTGGAATGAAAAACTGTTTTTT.

This chain uses TRBV15 with TRBJ1-5; D remains ambiguous. The length of the CDR3 is 16 residues. Germline-derived CDR1 and CDR2 are LNHNV and YYDKDF (reference sequence). The V end lost 1 base, the J end lost 2 bases, and 12 bases lay between the germline ends. CDR3 DNA sequence: TGTGCCACCAGCAGAGTTGCAAGGGCGGGCAATCAGCCCCAGCATTTT. Encoded protein: CATSRVARAGNQPQHF.

The chain recombines TRBV21-1 with TRBJ2-1; no DNA check was done on the table's D call, TRBD2. TRBV21-1 corresponds to a pseudogene. The CDR3 totals 13 residues. CDR3 loop: CASSPVARDEQFF. The DNA for the CDR3 is TGTGCCAGCAGCCCGGTTGCGAGGGATGAGCAGTTCTTC.

The chain couples TRBV28 to TRBJ1-2; D possibly corresponds to TRBD1 (5 bases). V lost 4 bases and J 4 bases, leaving 13 bases between the germline ends. In germline, CDR1 is MDHEN, CDR2 SYDVKM. The CDR3 has 14 residues. The CDR3: CASSSSGRLYGYTF. The CDR3 DNA sequence: TGTGCCAGCAGTTCATCGGGACGGCTCTATGGCTACACCTTC.

The CDR3: CASSMRAGLPYEQYF. In nucleotides, the CDR3 is TGTGCCAGCAGCATGAGAGCGGGCCTACCCTACGAGCAGTACTTC. The chain is built from TRBV3-1 (or the pseudogene TRBV3-2) and TRBJ2-7, with D possibly TRBD2 on 6 matching bases. Trimming took 5 bases from V and 2 from J, leaving 16 bases between them. The CDR3 has 15 residues. Germline V gene data show CDR1 as LGHDT and CDR2 as YNNKEL (reference sequence).

CDR3 residues: CASRPGTGWGQFF. CDR3 in DNA: TGTGCCAGCAGGCCGGGGACAGGATGGGGCCAGTTCTTC. The rearrangement links TRBV12-3 or TRBV12-4 to TRBJ2-1, with 8 bases aligning to TRBD1. J lost 13 bases, V lost 6 bases, and 11 bases had no gene match. The CDR3 contains 13 residues.

The chain combines TRBV7-3 with TRBJ2-7, with 10 bases fitting TRBD2. With 5 bases clipped from V and 0 bases from J, the junction kept 10 bases outside the gene matches. The CDR3 is made up of 17 amino acids. Germline CDR1 reads SGHTA; CDR2 reads FQGTGA. CDR3 nucleotide sequence: TGTGCCAGCAGCGTTAGACTAGCGGGTTTAAGCTCCTACGAGCAGTACTTC. Encoded protein: CASSVRLAGLSSYEQYF.

The V call is TRBV27, the J call TRBJ1-1, with a weak D call TRBD1 (5 bases). This CDR3 has 14 residues. V was clipped by 4 bases and J by 4 bases, with 13 bases between them. CDR1 and CDR2 (germline): MNHEY, SMNVEV (reference sequence). CDR3 DNA: TGTGCCAGCAGTTGGGGGGGGTATGGCACTGAAGCTTTCTTT. Translating gives CASSWGGYGTEAFF.

The genes are TRBV28 and TRBJ2-3; TRBD1 matches 9 bases. The CDR3 is 14 amino acids. Germline CDR1 reads MDHEN; CDR2 reads SYDVKM. The V and J ends lost 6 bases and 3 bases, in that order; junction bases with no gene match: 4. The CDR3 DNA reads as TGTGCCAGCAGATTGACAGGGGGAACAGATACGCAGTATTTT. Amino acids: CASRLTGGTDTQYF.

The J gene is TRBJ1-5, the V gene TRBV15; D is ambiguous. This CDR3 region has 14 residues. V lost 5 bases and J lost 0, with 8 bases in between. Germline V gives CDR1 LNHNV, CDR2 YYDKDF (reference sequence). CDR3 nucleotide sequence: TGTGCCACCAGCGGTCCAAATAGCAATCAGCCCCAGCATTTT. Protein product: CATSGPNSNQPQHF.